These T cell receptor beta chains were read from a single sample in a study of blood T cells in healthy people across ages. From the 5' RACE reads, TCRdb called clonotypes with MiXCR, one entry per CDR3 protein. This sample yields approximately 940,000 distinct CDR3 sequences, of which around 48% are seen a single time; around an eighth belongs to the top ten. Sequencing was carried out using blood. These receptors all come from a man aged 30 to 45 in good health. Each CDR3 is given with its conserved first and last residue. Each record gives: CDR3 DNA, CDR3 protein, J gene, V gene, D gene, clone size. A D gene is named only where the DNA matches it firmly. A clone size is listed for some rows: how often the clone was seen (once, few, many), or a class if it is expanded.

CDR3 DNA: TGTGCCAGCAGTTCCCCGTGGACAGGATGGAGTACAGATACGCAGTATTTT
CDR3 protein: CASSSPWTGWSTDTQYF
J gene: TRBJ2-3
V gene: TRBV28
D gene: TRBD1
clone size: once

CDR3 DNA: TGTGCCAGCTCACCCGATGGGTCCCAAAATCAGCCCCAGCATTTT
CDR3 protein: CASSPDGSQNQPQHF
J gene: TRBJ1-5
V gene: TRBV18
D gene: NA
clone size: NA

CDR3 DNA: TGCAGTGCTAGTCCCGCCTTGGGTTCACCCCTCCACTTT
CDR3 protein: CSASPALGSPLHF
J gene: TRBJ1-6
V gene: TRBV20-1
D gene: NA
clone size: many

CDR3 DNA: TGTGCCACCGGAGGGCCGAGCACAGATACGCAGTATTTT
CDR3 protein: CATGGPSTDTQYF
J gene: TRBJ2-3
V gene: TRBV12-3/TRBV12-4
D gene: NA
clone size: many

CDR3 DNA: TGCAGTGCTAGAGATTGGAGTGGTCGAACAGCTTTCTTT
CDR3 protein: CSARDWSGRTAFF
J gene: TRBJ1-1
V gene: TRBV20-1
D gene: NA
clone size: NA

CDR3 DNA: TGCAGTGCTTATCGGGACTACAATGAGCAGTTCTTC
CDR3 protein: CSAYRDYNEQFF
J gene: TRBJ2-1
V gene: TRBV20-1
D gene: NA
clone size: few

CDR3 DNA: TGTGCCATCAGTGACCAGGGGCTAGAAGCTTTCTTT
CDR3 protein: CAISDQGLEAFF
J gene: TRBJ1-1
V gene: TRBV10-3
D gene: NA
clone size: NA

CDR3 DNA: TGTGCTACACGGGGTGATGGGGAGACCCAGTACTTC
CDR3 protein: CATRGDGETQYF
J gene: TRBJ2-5
V gene: TRBV6-2/TRBV6-3
D gene: NA
clone size: NA

CDR3 DNA: TGCGCCAGCAGCCAAGTTCAGGGGGCGGGTGAGCAGTTCTTC
CDR3 protein: CASSQVQGAGEQFF
J gene: TRBJ2-1
V gene: TRBV4-1
D gene: TRBD1
clone size: few

CDR3 DNA: TGTGCCAGCAGCCAACCGGGGACCTTCAACTACGAGCAGTACTTC
CDR3 protein: CASSQPGTFNYEQYF
J gene: TRBJ2-7
V gene: TRBV4-2
D gene: NA
clone size: NA

CDR3 DNA: TGCAGCGTTGTAGACCCCCAGGGTTCCTACGAGCAGTACTTC
CDR3 protein: CSVVDPQGSYEQYF
J gene: TRBJ2-7
V gene: TRBV29-1
D gene: NA
clone size: few

CDR3 DNA: TGTGCCAGCAGTGACGGACTAGCGGGGTACACCGGGGAGCTGTTTTTT
CDR3 protein: CASSDGLAGYTGELFF
J gene: TRBJ2-2
V gene: TRBV6-1
D gene: TRBD2
clone size: once

CDR3 DNA: TGTGCCAGCAGTCCCAAGGGGGACAGGGCCCACGAGCAGTACTTC
CDR3 protein: CASSPKGDRAHEQYF
J gene: TRBJ2-7
V gene: TRBV12-3/TRBV12-4
D gene: TRBD1
clone size: NA